Listed here are 17 T cell receptor beta chains from one sample, sequenced in a study of cytomegalovirus exposure and HLA in healthy donors. Vbeta (60) and Jbeta (13) primers were used in the PCR. Profiling relied on immunoSEQ multiplex PCR, and the TCRdb table lists in-frame clones only, not all of them. The sample lists about 190,000 clones, about 84% occurring once. Sequencing used PBMCs. These receptors were collected from a woman aged 25 to 39 in good health and CMV-seropositive.

This chain connects TRBV5-6 to TRBJ2-1; the match to TRBD2 covers 9 bases. Germline loops: CDR1 SGHDT, CDR2 YYEEEE. The V gene end was trimmed by 2 bases and the J gene end by 5 bases; junction bases not matched to a gene: 5. This CDR3 has 15 residues. The CDR3 region has the DNA TGTGCCAGCAGCTTTCTAGCGGGGACTCACAATGAGCAGTTCTTC. Protein sequence: CASSFLAGTHNEQFF.

This rearrangement joins TRBV4-1 to TRBJ1-4, with D maybe TRBD1 (6 bases). Germline-derived CDR1 and CDR2 are MGHRA and YSYEKL. The CDR3 has 15 amino acids. The V and J ends lost 1 base and 3 bases respectively, with 9 bases between them. CDR3 sequence (DNA): TGCGCCAGCAGCCAAGTACAGGGCGCTAATGAAAAACTGTTTTTT. Translation: CASSQVQGANEKLFF.

The CDR3 DNA is TGTGCCAGCAGCTTGGCCGGGACAGGGGGCGAGCAGTACTTC. This gives the protein CASSLAGTGGEQYF. The genes are TRBV5-4 and TRBJ2-7; 11 bases line up with TRBD1. Per germline, CDR1 SGHNT and CDR2 YYREEE (reference sequence). The CDR3 runs 14 residues. V dropped 0 bases and J dropped 6; count of bases not matched to a gene: 2.

Only a few counts were recorded for this clone. The rearrangement uses TRBV20-1 and TRBJ1-1, with TRBD1 matching 7 bases. The CDR3 runs to 11 residues. In germline, CDR1 is DFQATT, CDR2 SNEGSKA (reference sequence). Germline trimming cut 3 bases from V and 10 bases from J; bases unmatched to any gene: 5. CDR3 sequence reads: CSARRQGGAFF. CDR3 DNA: TGCAGTGCTAGGCGACAGGGAGGAGCTTTCTTT.

The J gene is TRBJ2-7, the V gene TRBV2; perhaps TRBD1 as D (6 bases). The CDR3 has 12 residues. Trimming took off 7 bases at V and 2 bases at J, with 9 bases between the two ends. From germline, CDR1 is SNHLY and CDR2 FYNNEI. In DNA form, the CDR3 reads TGTGCCAGCAAAGGGGGAACCTACGAGCAGTACTTC. Encoded protein: CASKGGTYEQYF.

In this sample, this clone turned up once. The chain has TRBV5-4 and TRBJ1-2, with D perhaps matching TRBD1 (5 bases). The CDR3 has 15 residues. Trimming stripped 0 bases from V and 3 bases from J, with 12 bases between. Looked up from germline, CDR1 is SGHNT and CDR2 is YYREEE (reference sequence). CDR3 region: CASSLDRGLDYGYTF. The CDR3 coding sequence is TGTGCCAGCAGCTTGGATCGGGGGTTAGACTATGGCTACACCTTC.

CDR3 in DNA: TGCGCCAGCAGCTCGACGTCGACAGGAAGTAACTATGGCTACACCTTC. Translated: CASSSTSTGSNYGYTF. The chain employs TRBV5-1 and TRBJ1-2; possibly TRBD1 for D (6 bases). This CDR3 is 16 amino acids long. Looked up from germline, CDR1 is SGHRS and CDR2 is YFSETQ. V gave up 3 bases and J gave up 1 base, with 16 bases separating them.

This clone has more than one count but fewer than ten. This rearrangement joins TRBV30 to TRBJ1-1; 9 nucleotides agree with TRBD1. Germline values: CDR1 GTSNPN, CDR2 SVGIG (reference sequence). Germline trimming cut 8 bases from V and 5 bases from J; bases unmatched to any gene: 9. This CDR3 contains 13 residues. The CDR3 spells CAGGQGGRTEAFF. The DNA for the CDR3 is TGTGCCGGGGGACAGGGCGGTAGGACTGAAGCTTTCTTT.

This clone was found many times. Other DNA variants within this sample encode the same CDR3. As DNA, the CDR3 is TGTGCCAGCAGCTTGGTCTCGGGGGAGACCCAGTACTTC. Translating it yields CASSLVSGETQYF. This sequence joins TRBV5-6 and TRBJ2-5; TRBD2 is a possible D gene (5 bases). V was clipped by 0 bases and J by 5 bases, with 8 bases between them. Germline assignment: CDR1 SGHDT and CDR2 YYEEEE. The CDR3 has 13 amino acids.

The chain uses TRBV6-4 and TRBJ2-7, with 8 bases aligning to TRBD1. With V trimmed by 3 bases and J by 2 bases, 6 bases remained unmatched. Looked up from germline, CDR1 is MRHNA and CDR2 is SNTAGT. The CDR3 has 15 residues. CDR3 residues: CASSDTRQGTYEQYF. In nucleotides, the CDR3 is TGTGCCAGCAGTGATACCCGACAGGGGACCTACGAGCAGTACTTC.

This sequence joins TRBV6-6 and TRBJ1-1; no clear D gene. Germline assignment: CDR1 MNHNY and CDR2 SVGAGI (reference sequence). This CDR3 comprises 12 residues. V was shortened by 0 bases and J by 7 bases, with 6 bases between the two germline ends. The CDR3 region has the DNA TGTGCCAGCAGTTACTCAGGGAGTGAAGCTTTCTTT. Its protein product is CASSYSGSEAFF.

The chain recombines TRBV5-1 with TRBJ2-5, with D perhaps TRBD1 (5 bases). Trimming stripped 5 bases from V and 9 bases from J, with 20 bases between. Germline-derived CDR1 and CDR2 are SGHRS and YFSETQ. The CDR3 length is 14 residues. CDR3 coding DNA: TGCGCCAGCAGAACGGACATCCCGGCGGCGTCCCAGTACTTC. It specifies CASRTDIPAASQYF.

The CDR3 loop is CASSEGWVAGTGLDEQYF. DNA for the CDR3: TGTGCCAGCAGTGAAGGCTGGGTAGCCGGGACAGGGTTAGACGAGCAGTACTTC. This chain connects TRBV2 to TRBJ2-7; the match to TRBD1 covers 9 bases. The V segment lost 1 base and the J segment 5 bases; nucleotides outside the gene matches: 15. CDR1 SNHLY and CDR2 FYNNEI come from the germline V gene. The CDR3 consists of 18 residues.

This clone was found once. The rearrangement uses TRBV6-1 and TRBJ2-7; 8 nucleotides match TRBD2. The ends lost 4 bases at V and 6 bases at J; junction bases unmatched: 8. Germline values: CDR1 MNHNS, CDR2 SASEGT. The CDR3 extends over 14 amino acids. CDR3 nucleotide sequence: TGTGCCAGCAGTGCATCTCCGGGAGGGTTCGAGCAGTACTTC. It encodes CASSASPGGFEQYF.

The J gene is TRBJ2-1, the V gene TRBV11-2, with 10 bases lining up with TRBD2. Germline V gives CDR1 SGHAT, CDR2 FQNNGV. The CDR3 extends over 15 amino acids. Germline trimming cut 2 bases from V and 7 bases from J; bases unmatched to any gene: 5. The CDR3 region has the DNA TGTGCCAGCAGCTTACTAAGCGGGGGGGGTAATGAGCAGTTCTTC. Translating it yields CASSLLSGGGNEQFF.

The chain recombines TRBV28 with TRBJ1-4; D uncertain. The germline V gene encodes CDR1 MDHEN and CDR2 SYDVKM. The V and J ends lost 5 bases and 7 bases respectively, with 14 bases between them. The CDR3 totals 14 residues. This CDR3 is CASSPMSSGEKLFF. The CDR3 DNA reads TGTGCCAGCAGTCCGATGAGCTCCGGTGAAAAACTGTTTTTT.

This chain uses TRBV9 with TRBJ2-5; possible D gene TRBD1, 5 bases. V gave up 0 bases and J gave up 4 bases, with 7 bases separating them. The germline V gene encodes CDR1 SGDLS and CDR2 YYNGEE. CDR3 length: 13 residues. CDR3 DNA: TGTGCCAGCAGCGTAGGTAGGGGAGAGACCCAGTACTTC. Amino acids: CASSVGRGETQYF.